Below, 24 T cell receptor beta chains from the same sample are listed, as sequenced in a study of low-dose radiotherapy and immunotherapy resistance in tumors. The time point here: before trial treatment. TRAV- and TRBV-specific primers were used for first-strand cDNA, which covered alpha and beta chains. PCR amplification of the TCRs was performed with Phusion for 20 PCR cycles, and it relied on a constant-region primer together with a V-primer adapter. TCRdb fed the reads into MiXCR, producing one record per CDR3 protein. The repertoire includes 54,000 or so distinct CDR3 sequences, 25% of them detected once, and around 5% sits in the top ten. The material was PBMCs, obtained before treatment. These receptors all stem from a male donor with prostate cancer.

This clonotype occurred many times. In nucleotides, the CDR3 is TGCAGTGCTGTACAGGGGGGTTTCGATCAGCCCCAGCATTTT. This sequence encodes CSAVQGGFDQPQHF. The V call is TRBV20-1, the J call TRBJ1-5, with TRBD1 matching over 8 bases. Germline V gene sequence: CDR1 DFQATT, CDR2 SNEGSKA (reference sequence). There are 14 residues in the CDR3. Trimming at V came to 5 bases and at J to 5 bases, leaving 8 bases not matched to a gene.

The chain carries TRBV5-1 and TRBJ1-3, with unresolved D. The CDR3 covers 16 residues. The ends were cut back, 4 bases at V and 0 bases at J, with 14 bases in the middle. Germline CDR1 and CDR2: SGHRS and YFSETQ. This CDR3 reads CASSPIGGSSGNTIYF. CDR3 coding DNA: TGCGCCAGCAGCCCGATCGGAGGGTCCTCTGGAAACACCATATATTTT.

As concerns this clonotype: It differs at one base from a far larger clone, so likely a read error. V gene TRBV12-5 combines with J gene TRBJ2-1; the D call may be TRBD1 or TRBD2 (6 bases each). This CDR3 has 15 residues. V gave up 0 bases and J gave up 10 bases, with 16 bases separating them. Germline V gene data show CDR1 as LGHNT and CDR2 as FRNRAP. The CDR3 nucleotides read TGTGCTAGTGGTTTGGTGAGGAGGGGGTCCTACGAGCAGTTCTTC. The encoded protein is CASGLVRRGSYEQFF.

The V and J genes are TRBV2 and TRBJ1-5; TRBD1 is a possible D gene (5 bases). V was trimmed by 2 bases and J by 0 bases, leaving 8 bases between them. CDR1 SNHLY and CDR2 FYNNEI come from the germline V gene. This CDR3 contains 15 residues. In DNA form, the CDR3 reads TGTGCCAGCAGTGAACAGGGAAATAGCAATCAGCCCCAGCATTTT. Its protein product is CASSEQGNSNQPQHF.

Here the CDR3 reads CASSLEAAGSHYEQYF. The CDR3 DNA follows: TGCGCCAGCAGCTTGGAGGCGGCGGGGAGTCACTACGAGCAGTACTTC. The V gene is TRBV5-1, the J gene TRBJ2-7, with D possibly TRBD2 on 6 matching bases. This CDR3 comprises 16 residues. V lost 0 bases and J lost 3, with 16 bases in between. CDR1 is SGHRS, CDR2 YFSETQ, per germline.

This clonotype has a count of ten or more. The J gene is TRBJ1-1, the V gene TRBV29-1, with D possibly TRBD1 on 6 matching bases. V was shortened by 3 bases and J by 1 base, with 6 bases between the two germline ends. This CDR3 is built from 12 residues. CDR1 and CDR2 from the germline V gene are SQVTM and ANQGSEA. This CDR3 reads CSVDRGNTEAFF. CDR3 DNA: TGCAGCGTTGACAGGGGGAACACTGAAGCTTTCTTT.

As to this clonotype: With only one base between it and a far larger clone, this is likely a read error. The CDR3 DNA reads as TGCGCCAGCAGCCCCCGGGAGCATTACGAGCAGTTCTTC. As protein: CASSPREHYEQFF. The V and J genes are TRBV5-1 and TRBJ2-1, with D perhaps matching TRBD2 (6 bases). The CDR3 runs to 13 residues. V gave up 4 bases and J gave up 10 bases, with 15 bases separating them. The germline V gene has CDR1 SGHRS and CDR2 YFSETQ. Full variable domain (outside the CDR3, taken from reference TRBV5-1 and TRBJ2-1): KAGVTQTPRYLIKTRGQQVTLSCSPISGHRSVSWYQQTPGQGLQFLFEYFSETQRNKGNFPGRFSGRQFSNSRSEMNVSTLELGDSALYLCASSPREHYEQFFGPGTRLTVL.

V and J are TRBV20-1 and TRBJ2-3; TRBD2 aligns across 15 bases. The germline V gene has CDR1 DFQATT and CDR2 SNEGSKA (reference sequence). The CDR3 loop spans 19 amino acids. The ends lost 0 bases at V and 0 bases at J; junction bases unmatched: 7. The CDR3 here is CSARDFGLAGGPSTDTQYF. The CDR3 nucleotides are TGCAGTGCTAGAGATTTTGGACTAGCGGGAGGGCCCAGCACAGATACGCAGTATTTT.

There are a few counts of this clonotype. The rearrangement links TRBV20-1 to TRBJ1-1; D call uncertain. Germline V lookup: CDR1 DFQATT, CDR2 SNEGSKA (reference sequence). V was pared by 4 bases and J by 4 bases, with 19 bases between. The CDR3 runs to 15 residues. CDR3 protein: CSAKLGRRSSTEAFF. For the CDR3, the DNA is TGCAGTGCTAAGTTAGGACGGAGGTCGAGCACTGAAGCTTTCTTT.

Notes on this clonotype: A far larger clone is just one base off, so this is likely a read error. This chain connects TRBV6-1 to TRBJ2-7; no definite D call. V was pared by 5 bases and J by 10 bases, with 18 bases between. CDR1 MNHNS and CDR2 SASEGT come from the germline V gene. The length of the CDR3 is 13 residues. The CDR3 region is CASSYSIFGDQYF. The CDR3 DNA reads TGTGCCAGCAGTTACTCGATCTTCGGCGATCAGTACTTC.

Of note for this clonotype: Since a far larger clone is one base different, this is likely a read error. V and J are TRBV28 and TRBJ2-1, with 7 bases that match TRBD1. The CDR3 is made up of 14 amino acids. In germline, CDR1 is MDHEN, CDR2 SYDVKM. Trimming removed 5 bases from V and 10 bases from J; junction bases left unmatched: 11. The CDR3 coding sequence is TGTGCCAGCAGTGGGGACAGCACCGCCTACGAGCAGTTCTTC. This gives the protein CASSGDSTAYEQFF.

This clonotype occurred many times. The chain employs TRBV13 and TRBJ2-3, with no clear D. Germline-derived CDR1 and CDR2 are PRHDT and FYEKMQ (reference sequence). This CDR3 region has 15 residues. V shed 2 bases and J shed 4 bases, with 13 bases lying between them. The CDR3 DNA reads TGTGCCAGCAGCTTATATCTGGTATTAGCAGATACGCAGTATTTT. Residues: CASSLYLVLADTQYF.

A few counts support this clonotype. The chain links TRBV30 to TRBJ2-5, with 10 bases fitting TRBD2. Trimming removed 0 bases from V and 2 bases from J; junction bases left unmatched: 3. The CDR3 length is 15 residues. The germline CDR1 and CDR2 sequences are GTSNPN and SVGIG (reference sequence). The CDR3 loop reads CAWSVLAGTQETQYF. CDR3 DNA sequence: TGTGCCTGGAGTGTACTAGCGGGGACACAAGAGACCCAGTACTTC.

The sample holds a few counts of this clonotype. Likely a read error: the CDR3 ends without its conserved phenylalanine or tryptophan. The DNA is omitted, as the CDR3 cannot be located on it reliably, and the CDR3 follows TCRdb's listing. The genes are TRBV14 and TRBJ2-1; the table's D call of TRBD2 was not tested on the DNA. Germline CDR1 reads SGHDN; CDR2 reads FVKESK. The CDR3 spans 13 amino acids, including both terminal residues. Here the CDR3 reads CASSQPTSPDFLR.

This clonotype was recorded many times. The junction departs from the called germline gene at one end, perhaps through a read error. The gene calls are TRBV20-1 and TRBJ1-1; D ambiguous. Germline V gene sequence: CDR1 DFQATT, CDR2 SNEGSKA (reference sequence). This CDR3 has 12 amino acids. The CDR3 sequence is CSTRPGLTEAFF. CDR3 sequence (DNA): TGCAGTACTAGACCCGGGTTGACTGAAGCTTTCTTT.

Turning to this clonotype: This likely traces to a read error, being one base from a far larger clone. The V call is TRBV7-2, the J call TRBJ1-5; a weak D match, TRBD1 (5 bases). CDR1 SGHTA and CDR2 FQGNSA come from the germline V gene. CDR3 size: 15 residues. DNA for the CDR3: TGTGTCAGCAGCCCCGGGACGGGTGACAATCAGCCCCAGCATTTT. Its protein is CVSSPGTGDNQPQHF. Drawing the rest from reference TRBV7-2 and TRBJ1-5, the complete variable domain is GAGVSQSPSNKVTEKGKDVELRCDPISGHTALYWYRQSLGQGLEFLIYFQGNSAPDKSGLPSDRFSAERTGGSVSTLTIQRTQQEDSAVYLCVSSPGTGDNQPQHFGDGTRLSIL.

This clonotype was counted between two and nine times. The chain combines TRBV11-2 with TRBJ2-1; D unresolved. The CDR3 is made up of 13 amino acids. Trimming removed 1 base from V and 15 bases from J, with 16 bases in between. Germline CDR1 SGHAT, CDR2 FQNNGV. CDR3 coding DNA: TGTGCCAGCAGCTTAGGCCAGACTTCCGCAGGGTTCTTC. Translated, it gives CASSLGQTSAGFF.

CDR3 coding DNA: TGTGCCACTAGCGGGTCTAACCAAGAGACCCAGTACTTC. Its translation: CATSGSNQETQYF. J is TRBJ2-5 and V is TRBV2; 8 bases are shared with TRBD2. The CDR3 is made up of 13 amino acids. Germline V lookup: CDR1 SNHLY, CDR2 FYNNEI. V shed 10 bases, J shed 0 bases, and the junction held 4 bases outside the gene matches.

At least ten counts were recorded for this clonotype. The chain recombines TRBV14 with TRBJ2-6, with D maybe TRBD1 (5 bases). Germline V CDR1 and CDR2: SGHDN, FVKESK. The CDR3 is made up of 18 amino acids. Deletions cut 4 bases from V and 0 bases from J, with 16 bases between. The CDR3 DNA is TGTGCCAGCAGCCGCTTTGGGGCCCAGAACTCTGGGGCCAACGTCCTGACTTTC. Translated, it gives CASSRFGAQNSGANVLTF.

The V and J genes are TRBV20-1 and TRBJ1-6; 10 bases are shared with TRBD1. V trimming: 4 bases; J trimming: 0 bases; junction bases outside the gene matches: 12. CDR3 length: 19 amino acids. Per the germline V gene, CDR1 is DFQATT and CDR2 is SNEGSKA (reference sequence). The CDR3 coding sequence is TGCAGTGCTACCCCGACAGGGGGCCCCCAAAGCTCCTATAATTCACCCCTCCACTTT. This sequence encodes CSATPTGGPQSSYNSPLHF.

This clonotype appeared many times. The chain recombines TRBV6-2 or TRBV6-3 with TRBJ1-2; D gene ambiguous. The length of the CDR3 is 16 residues. Trimming removed 6 bases from V and 8 bases from J, with 25 bases in between. CDR1 is MNHEY and CDR2 is SVGEGT in the germline V gene. CDR3 residues: CASSPTTGMSAGGYTF. DNA of the CDR3: TGTGCCAGCAGCCCTACCACTGGGATGTCCGCTGGAGGCTACACCTTC.

In its sample, this clonotype was seen many times. The CDR3 reads CASSFTRGQGSYEQYF. The CDR3 nucleotides are TGTGCCAGCAGCTTCACTAGGGGGCAGGGGTCCTACGAGCAGTACTTC. V usage is TRBV7-9 and J usage is TRBJ2-7, with 7 bases that match TRBD1. V lost 3 bases to trimming and J lost 1 base; unmatched junction nucleotides: 9. Germline V CDR1 and CDR2: SEHNR, FQNEAQ (reference sequence). The CDR3 has 16 amino acids. The whole variable domain, remainder taken from reference TRBV7-9 and TRBJ2-7, is DTGVSQNPRHKITKRGQNVTFRCDPISEHNRLYWYRQTLGQGPEFLTYFQNEAQLEKSRLLSDRFSAERPKGSFSTLEIQRTEQGDSAMYLCASSFTRGQGSYEQYFGPGTRLTVT.

Many counts were recorded for this clonotype. The chain carries TRBV19 and TRBJ2-1, with 9 bases identical to TRBD2. V was clipped by 4 bases and J by 9 bases; unmatched bases: 13. The CDR3 length is 16 residues. The germline V gene has CDR1 LNHDA and CDR2 SQIVND (reference sequence). CDR3: CASSTDLGGRAGEQFF. In nucleotides, the CDR3 is TGTGCCAGTAGTACCGATCTTGGCGGGAGGGCAGGTGAGCAGTTCTTC.

V usage is TRBV12-3 or TRBV12-4 and J usage is TRBJ2-6; D gene uncertain. Trimming removed 6 bases at V and 4 bases at J, with 7 bases between. The CDR3 has 13 amino acids. The CDR3 DNA is TGTGCCAGCAGGCCTCCCGGGGCCAACGTCCTGACTTTC. Residues: CASRPPGANVLTF.